These 26 T cell receptor beta chains originate from one sample sequenced in a study of blood T cell repertoires in COVID-19. Clones were read by immunoSEQ multiplex PCR, and TCRdb kept only the in-frame ones, dropping some. Here the sample spans 150,000 to 200,000 clones, 86% being singletons. Sequencing input: peripheral blood. The receptors stem from a man aged 65-85 years with acute or convalescent COVID-19.

The chain combines TRBV5-1 with TRBJ2-7, with a weak D call TRBD1 (6 bases). The CDR3 has 14 residues. V lost 4 bases and J lost 2, with 13 bases in between. Germline CDR1 reads SGHRS; CDR2 reads YFSETQ. The chain's CDR3 is CASSLDSSPYEQYF. The CDR3 bases are TGCGCCAGCAGCCTGGACAGCTCTCCCTACGAGCAGTACTTC. The complete variable domain, with remaining parts taken from reference TRBV5-1 and TRBJ2-7, reads KAGVTQTPRYLIKTRGQQVTLSCSPISGHRSVSWYQQTPGQGLQFLFEYFSETQRNKGNFPGRFSGRQFSNSRSEMNVSTLELGDSALYLCASSLDSSPYEQYFGPGTRLTVT.

The CDR3 here is CASSARGWGNQPQHF. Written as DNA, the CDR3 is TGTGCCAGCAGTGCCAGGGGATGGGGCAATCAGCCCCAGCATTTT. The V call is TRBV28, the J call TRBJ1-5; a possible D gene is TRBD1 (6 bases). Trimming stripped 5 bases from V and 2 bases from J, with 13 bases between. Germline V gives CDR1 MDHEN, CDR2 SYDVKM. The CDR3 is 15 amino acids.

V and J are TRBV25-1 and TRBJ1-4; 7 bases are a match to TRBD1. Germline assignment: CDR1 MGHDK and CDR2 SYGVNS. Trimming cost V 0 bases and J 4 bases; bases outside gene matches: 5. This CDR3 spans 16 amino acids. CDR3 in DNA: TGTGCCAGCAGTGAATATGGGGGACAGAGTAATGAAAAACTGTTTTTT. As protein: CASSEYGGQSNEKLFF. The variable domain in full, completed from reference TRBV25-1 and TRBJ1-4, reads EADIYQTPRYLVIGTGKKITLECSQTMGHDKMYWYQQDPGMELHLIHYSYGVNSTEKGDLSSESTVSRIRTEHFPLTLESARPSHTSQYLCASSEYGGQSNEKLFFGSGTQLSVL.

This clone has a count of ten or more. Other DNA sequences in the sample encode the same CDR3. Here the CDR3 DNA reads TGTGCCAGCAGTTTGAGGCTCTATGGCTACACCTTC. Encoded protein: CASSLRLYGYTF. The V and J genes are TRBV28 and TRBJ1-2; D is undetermined. CDR3 length: 12 amino acids. CDR1 MDHEN and CDR2 SYDVKM come from the germline V gene. Deletions cut 3 bases from V and 4 bases from J, with 6 bases between.

This rearrangement joins TRBV28 to TRBJ2-7; a possible D gene is TRBD2 (6 bases). CDR1 and CDR2 from the germline V gene are MDHEN and SYDVKM. The V gene lost 8 bases and the J gene lost 2 bases, with 19 bases spanning the gap. This CDR3 has 15 residues. The CDR3 is CASRILEGGPYEQYF. CDR3 nucleotide sequence: TGTGCCAGCCGCATCCTCGAGGGAGGACCCTACGAGCAGTACTTC.

The chain couples TRBV5-4 to TRBJ2-2; 11 bases line up with TRBD2. This CDR3 is built from 17 residues. Trimming cost V 3 bases and J 2 bases; bases outside gene matches: 6. Germline V gene lookup returns CDR1 SGHNT and CDR2 YYREEE (reference sequence). The CDR3 DNA sequence: TGTGCCAGCAGCTGGGATAGCGGGGGGGGTAACACCGGGGAGCTGTTTTTT. Amino acid sequence: CASSWDSGGGNTGELFF.

The V gene is TRBV11-2, the J gene TRBJ1-1; D unresolved. The CDR3 runs to 14 residues. V lost 1 base and J lost 0, with 6 bases in between. The germline V gene has CDR1 SGHAT and CDR2 FQNNGV. The CDR3 spells CASSLVSVNTEAFF. The CDR3 DNA is TGTGCCAGCAGCTTAGTCTCGGTGAACACTGAAGCTTTCTTT.

The chain couples TRBV4-3 to TRBJ1-5, with D unresolved. With 1 base removed from V and 4 bases from J, the gap between germline ends came to 5 bases. Germline V gene data show CDR1 as LGHNA and CDR2 as YSLEER. The CDR3 is 13 residues long. The DNA of the CDR3 is TGCGCCAGCAGCCAAGTAGTAAATCAGCCCCAGCATTTT. Its translation: CASSQVVNQPQHF.

CDR3 protein: CASSVDDTVNEQFF. The CDR3 DNA reads as TGTGCCAGCAGCGTAGATGACACCGTCAATGAGCAGTTCTTC. The chain carries TRBV9 and TRBJ2-1; the D is unclear. Trimming shortened V by 0 bases and J by 6 bases, and 10 bases separated the two germline ends. CDR1 is SGDLS, CDR2 YYNGEE, per germline. The CDR3 totals 14 residues.

The CDR3 region is CASSEAYRGLGGYTF. The CDR3 DNA sequence: TGTGCCAGCAGTGAAGCGTACAGGGGGCTGGGTGGCTACACCTTC. V usage is TRBV2 and J usage is TRBJ1-2; 9 nucleotides align to TRBD1. In germline, CDR1 is SNHLY, CDR2 FYNNEI. V shed 0 bases and J 7 bases; nucleotides not matched to a gene: 6. CDR3 length: 15 amino acids.

This sequence joins TRBV3-1 (or the pseudogene TRBV3-2) and TRBJ2-7; D uncertain. The CDR3 has 14 amino acids. V lost 1 base and J 2 bases, leaving 9 bases between the germline ends. Germline V lookup: CDR1 LGHDT, CDR2 YNNKEL (reference sequence). The CDR3 loop is CASSQGRGPYEQYF. DNA for the CDR3: TGTGCCAGCAGCCAAGGCCGTGGGCCCTACGAGCAGTACTTC.

The V call is TRBV27, the J call TRBJ1-1, with a weak D call TRBD1 (6 bases). Trimming pared 3 bases from V and 5 bases from J, leaving 19 bases between. CDR1 MNHEY and CDR2 SMNVEV come from the germline V gene (reference sequence). CDR3 length: 16 amino acids. CDR3 bases: TGTGCCAGCAGTTTCTCGGGCAGGGGTCCGGAGACTGAAGCTTTCTTT. Amino acid sequence: CASSFSGRGPETEAFF.

This chain joins TRBV5-3 and TRBJ2-7, with D perhaps matching TRBD1 (6 bases). Being an ORF, TRBV5-3 has a function that is uncertain. The CDR3 contains 13 residues. Trimming removed 4 bases at V and 6 bases at J, with 14 bases between. The CDR3 bases are TGTGCCAGAAGCCCAAGGGGGATAGGCGAGCAGTACTTC. Its protein is CARSPRGIGEQYF.

This clone appeared a few times. This chain uses TRBV28 with TRBJ1-2, with D possibly matching TRBD1 (5 bases). V was clipped by 2 bases and J by 7 bases, with 17 bases between them. Looked up from germline, CDR1 is MDHEN and CDR2 is SYDVKM. CDR3 length equals 15 residues. CDR3 nucleotides: TGTGCCAGCAGTTTAAAGGAGATCCTAAGGGGTGGCTACACCTTC. Its protein product is CASSLKEILRGGYTF.

This clone was seen only once. The chain combines TRBV4-2 with TRBJ2-1; 7 bases are a match to TRBD2. The V gene end was trimmed by 3 bases and the J gene end by 10 bases; junction bases not matched to a gene: 3. CDR1 is LGHNA and CDR2 is YNFKEQ in the germline V gene. The CDR3 spans 12 residues. CDR3 sequence: CASSQSGDEQFF. The CDR3 nucleotides are TGTGCCAGCAGCCAGAGCGGGGACGAGCAGTTCTTC.

This clone was seen a few times. This chain connects TRBV13 to TRBJ1-1; D is perhaps TRBD1 (5 bases). CDR3 length: 15 amino acids. Per germline, CDR1 PRHDT and CDR2 FYEKMQ (reference sequence). V was shortened by 11 bases and J by 0 bases, with 19 bases between the two germline ends. The CDR3 is CASSEYGGMNTEAFF. Here the CDR3 DNA reads TGTGCCTCTTCGGAATACGGGGGGATGAACACTGAAGCTTTCTTT.

The chain carries TRBV6-5 and TRBJ1-1; no clear D gene. The CDR3 runs to 11 residues. The germline V and J ends were trimmed by 5 bases and 7 bases, with 8 bases remaining between them. Germline V gene sequence: CDR1 MNHEY, CDR2 SVGAGI. The CDR3 spells CASSQEGEAFF. The CDR3 DNA reads as TGTGCCAGCAGTCAGGAGGGTGAAGCTTTCTTT.

The chain combines TRBV27 with TRBJ2-3, with 7 bases identical to TRBD1. This CDR3 is 14 amino acids long. The junction had 7 bases not matched to a gene; V was cut back by 10 bases and J by 0 bases. Germline lookup yields CDR1 MNHEY and CDR2 SMNVEV (reference sequence). In DNA form, the CDR3 reads TGTGCCACCTGGGACAGTTATAGCACAGATACGCAGTATTTT. This codes for CATWDSYSTDTQYF.

This clone was seen a single time. V gene TRBV29-1 combines with J gene TRBJ2-5, with D tentatively TRBD1 (6 bases). The V and J ends lost 4 bases and 4 bases respectively, with 13 bases between them. Per the germline V gene, CDR1 is SQVTM and CDR2 is ANQGSEA. This CDR3 is built from 13 residues. The CDR3 spells CSVATEQGETQYF. The CDR3, as DNA: TGCAGCGTTGCGACGGAACAGGGAGAGACCCAGTACTTC.

J is TRBJ1-6 and V is TRBV18; perhaps TRBD1 as D (5 bases). Germline CDR1 and CDR2: KGHSH and LQKENI. The ends were cut back, 2 bases at V and 10 bases at J, with 9 bases in the middle. This CDR3 region has 13 residues. CDR3 residues: CASSPERGSPLHF. As DNA, the CDR3 is TGTGCCAGCTCACCAGAAAGGGGATCACCCCTCCACTTT.

V is TRBV7-9 and J is TRBJ2-1; tentative D call: TRBD1 (6 bases). Per germline, CDR1 SEHNR and CDR2 FQNEAQ (reference sequence). V was shortened by 3 bases and J by 7 bases, with 10 bases between the two germline ends. The CDR3 consists of 13 residues. CDR3 coding DNA: TGTGCCAGCAGCTTGGAGGACAGTAATGAGCAGTTCTTC. This translates into CASSLEDSNEQFF.

The chain recombines TRBV30 with TRBJ1-2; D possibly corresponds to TRBD1 (5 bases). V lost 3 bases, J lost 6 bases, and 20 bases lay in between. The CDR3 is 15 residues long. The germline gives CDR1 GTSNPN, CDR2 SVGIG (reference sequence). The CDR3 region is CAWRLGLEVSDGYTF. CDR3 bases: TGTGCCTGGAGATTGGGGCTTGAAGTATCCGATGGCTACACCTTC.

The chain joins TRBV5-5 to TRBJ2-5; TRBD1 agrees at 7 bases. The germline V gene encodes CDR1 SGHKS and CDR2 YYEKEE (reference sequence). There are 14 residues in the CDR3. The trim removed 2 bases at V and 5 bases at J, leaving 6 bases unmatched. The DNA for the CDR3 is TGTGCCAGCAGCTTTGGGCAGGGGGAGGAGACCCAGTACTTC. It codes for CASSFGQGEETQYF.

This chain joins TRBV5-4 and TRBJ1-6; TRBD1 might be the D (5 bases). Trimming shortened V by 3 bases and J by 9 bases, and 16 bases separated the two germline ends. This CDR3 is 15 amino acids long. CDR1 and CDR2 from the germline V gene are SGHNT and YYREEE (reference sequence). CDR3 bases: TGTGCCAGCAGCTCATGGGGCAGGGAGGGTTCACCCCTCCACTTT. This translates into CASSSWGREGSPLHF.

This clone was recorded a few times. This chain uses TRBV14 with TRBJ1-2; 8 positions agree with TRBD1. CDR3 length equals 15 residues. V trimming: 4 bases; J trimming: 7 bases; junction bases outside the gene matches: 11. Germline V gene sequence: CDR1 SGHDN, CDR2 FVKESK. CDR3 nucleotide sequence: TGTGCCAGCAGCCCAGGGGGCTCCCTCTCTTTTGGCTACACCTTC. As protein: CASSPGGSLSFGYTF.

The CDR3 region has the DNA TGTGCCAGTAGTTCGGGACTCTTTTACGAGCAGTACTTC. This gives the protein CASSSGLFYEQYF. The chain uses TRBV19 and TRBJ2-7; D possibly corresponds to TRBD2 (6 bases). There are 13 residues in the CDR3. V was cut by 5 bases and J by 4 bases, with 12 bases left in between. The germline CDR1 and CDR2 sequences are LNHDA and SQIVND (reference sequence). The variable domain in full, completed from reference TRBV19 and TRBJ2-7, reads DGGITQSPKYLFRKEGQNVTLSCEQNLNHDAMYWYRQDPGQGLRLIYYSQIVNDFQKGDIAEGYSVSREKKESFPLTVTSAQKNPTAFYLCASSSGLFYEQYFGPGTRLTVT.